The TCR beta chain described here comes from a study of persistence of HIV-infected CD4 T cells. The study, taken as a whole, reports: The rare CMV-responding cells with HIV-1 proviruses were not separately TCR-sequenced.

Details on this clone: Its target is not known.

Nonspecific anti-CD3/anti-CD28 bead stimulation represents the broad CD4+ T cell repertoire. Sorting selected CD4+ T cells upregulating both CD40 ligand and CD69. V gave up 5 bases and J gave up 7 bases; unmatched junction bases: 4. Germline CDR1 WNHNN, CDR2 SYGVQD (reference sequence). The CDR3 spans 13 residues. The libraries were made with immunoSEQ version 4 in survey mode. Profiled with immunoSEQ multiplex PCR; TCRdb holds only in-frame clones, not every one. The sample includes 40,000 to 55,000 clones, about nine tenths of them seen just once. Sequenced material: CD4+ T cells sorted from PBMCs after roughly 18-hour stimulation, taken from a patient who received antiretroviral therapy. The chain links TRBV10-1 to TRBJ2-1; 8 bases are shared with TRBD1. This receptor was identified in an adult woman with HIV who was CMV-seropositive. The CDR3 nucleotides are TGCGCCAGCAGTTCGGGACAGGCTAATGAGCAGTTCTTC. This encodes CASSSGQANEQFF.